The 5 T cell receptor beta chains listed next were all sequenced from one sample in a study of PD-1 blockade in classical Hodgkin lymphoma. With no exception, relapse followed autologous stem cell transplantation in all patients, and brentuximab vedotin exposure varied. Sequencing used immunoSEQ multiplex PCR; TCRdb keeps in-frame clones, though not all of them. The profile shows 89,000 or so clones, approximately 91% of them singletons. The sample consisted of peripheral blood mononuclear cells (PBMCs), taken before the second cycle of nivolumab. These receptors originate from a human donor with classical Hodgkin lymphoma.

The rearrangement joins TRBV13 to TRBJ1-6; D gene ambiguous. The CDR3 covers 12 residues. In germline, CDR1 is PRHDT, CDR2 FYEKMQ (reference sequence). V lost 5 bases, J lost 6 bases, and 5 bases lay in between. The CDR3 spells CASSPVNSPLHF. The CDR3 nucleotides are TGTGCCAGCAGCCCCGTTAATTCACCCCTCCACTTT.

V and J are TRBV5-4 and TRBJ2-7; D is perhaps TRBD1 or TRBD2 (5 bases each). Deletions cut 1 base from V and 2 bases from J, with 13 bases between. This CDR3 spans 15 amino acids. Germline CDR1 and CDR2: SGHNT and YYREEE (reference sequence). The CDR3 nucleotides read TGTGCCAGCAGCTTGTATGGGGGAGCGACCTACGAGCAGTACTTC. Translating it yields CASSLYGGATYEQYF.

The genes are TRBV6-6 and TRBJ2-7; the match to TRBD2 covers 8 bases. Trimming at V came to 10 bases and at J to 7 bases, leaving 12 bases not matched to a gene. Per the germline V gene, CDR1 is MNHNY and CDR2 is SVGAGI (reference sequence). This CDR3 region has 13 residues. This CDR3 is CATVAGMYGEQYF. The CDR3 DNA is TGTGCCACTGTAGCGGGAATGTACGGAGAGCAGTACTTC.

This clone was counted only a few times. The chain couples TRBV2 to TRBJ2-7; maybe TRBD2 (5 bases). Trimming shortened V by 6 bases and J by 4 bases, and 10 bases separated the two germline ends. Germline V gene data show CDR1 as SNHLY and CDR2 as FYNNEI. The CDR3 loop spans 12 amino acids. The CDR3 DNA is TGTGCCAGCAGGACGAGAGGGTACGAGCAGTACTTC. It translates to CASRTRGYEQYF.

The chain employs TRBV7-9 and TRBJ1-1; D is unclear. V lost 3 bases, J lost 4 bases, and 12 bases lay in between. The CDR3 contains 14 residues. CDR1 SEHNR and CDR2 FQNEAQ come from the germline V gene (reference sequence). CDR3 bases: TGTGCCAGCAGCTTGGCGGAAGGCGGCACTGAAGCTTTCTTT. Protein: CASSLAEGGTEAFF.